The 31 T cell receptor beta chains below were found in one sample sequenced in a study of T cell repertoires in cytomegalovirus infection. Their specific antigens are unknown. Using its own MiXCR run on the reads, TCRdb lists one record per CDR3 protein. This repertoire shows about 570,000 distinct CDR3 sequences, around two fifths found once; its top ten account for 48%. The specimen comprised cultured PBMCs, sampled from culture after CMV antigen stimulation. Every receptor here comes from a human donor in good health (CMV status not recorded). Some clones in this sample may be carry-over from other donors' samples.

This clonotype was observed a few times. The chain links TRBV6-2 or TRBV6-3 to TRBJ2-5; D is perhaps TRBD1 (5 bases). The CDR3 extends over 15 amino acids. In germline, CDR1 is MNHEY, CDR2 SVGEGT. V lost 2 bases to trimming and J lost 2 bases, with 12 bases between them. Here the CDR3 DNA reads TGTGCCAGCAGTTACAGGGGCTACGTTCAAGAGACCCAGTACTTC. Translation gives CASSYRGYVQETQYF.

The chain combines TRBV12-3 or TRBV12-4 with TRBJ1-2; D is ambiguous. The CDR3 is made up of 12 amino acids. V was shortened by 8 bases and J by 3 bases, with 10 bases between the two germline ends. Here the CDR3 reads CASGWTDYGYTF. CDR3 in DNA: TGTGCCAGCGGTTGGACGGACTATGGCTACACCTTC.

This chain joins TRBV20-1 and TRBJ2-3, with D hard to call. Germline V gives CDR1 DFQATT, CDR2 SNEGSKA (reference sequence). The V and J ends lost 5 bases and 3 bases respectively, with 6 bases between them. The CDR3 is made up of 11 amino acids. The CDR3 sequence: CSAGMTDTQYF. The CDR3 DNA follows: TGCAGTGCTGGGATGACAGATACGCAGTATTTT.

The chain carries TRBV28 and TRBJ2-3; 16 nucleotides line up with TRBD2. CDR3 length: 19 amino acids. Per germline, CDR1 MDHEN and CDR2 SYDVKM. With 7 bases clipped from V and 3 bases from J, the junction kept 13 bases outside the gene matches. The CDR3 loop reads CASTSTGLAGGPPTDTQYF. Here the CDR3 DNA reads TGTGCCAGCACTTCTACGGGACTAGCGGGGGGGCCCCCTACAGATACGCAGTATTTT.

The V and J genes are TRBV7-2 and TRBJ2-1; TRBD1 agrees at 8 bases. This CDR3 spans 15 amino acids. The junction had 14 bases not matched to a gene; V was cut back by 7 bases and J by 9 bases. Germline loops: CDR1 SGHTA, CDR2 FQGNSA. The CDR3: CASIDRGPFQGEQFF. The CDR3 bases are TGTGCCAGCATAGACAGGGGACCATTTCAGGGTGAGCAGTTCTTC.

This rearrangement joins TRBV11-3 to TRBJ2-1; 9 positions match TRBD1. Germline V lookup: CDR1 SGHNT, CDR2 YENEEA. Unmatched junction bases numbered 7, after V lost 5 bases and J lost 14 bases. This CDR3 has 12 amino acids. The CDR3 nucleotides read TGTGCCAGCAGCCTGGGACAGGGAAGGGAGTTCTTC. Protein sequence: CASSLGQGREFF.

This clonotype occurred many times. The CDR3: CASSRFTGETQYF. The DNA of the CDR3 is TGTGCCAGCAGTAGGTTCACCGGGGAGACCCAGTACTTC. The rearrangement uses TRBV27 and TRBJ2-5; D is undetermined. Trimming stripped 5 bases from V and 5 bases from J, with 12 bases between. The CDR3 contains 13 residues. The germline V gene has CDR1 MNHEY and CDR2 SMNVEV (reference sequence).

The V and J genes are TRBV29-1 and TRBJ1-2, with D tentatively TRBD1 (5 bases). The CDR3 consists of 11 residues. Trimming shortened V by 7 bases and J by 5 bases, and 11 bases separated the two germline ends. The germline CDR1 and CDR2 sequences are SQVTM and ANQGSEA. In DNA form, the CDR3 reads TGCAGCGCTGTGGGACTTTATGGCTACACCTTC. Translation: CSAVGLYGYTF.

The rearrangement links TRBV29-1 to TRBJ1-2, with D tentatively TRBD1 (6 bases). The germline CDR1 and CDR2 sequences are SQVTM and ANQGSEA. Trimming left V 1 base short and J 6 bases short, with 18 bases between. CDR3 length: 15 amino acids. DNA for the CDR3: TGCAGCGTTGAAGGACCCAAACACAGGGTTGATGGCTACACCTTC. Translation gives CSVEGPKHRVDGYTF.

CDR3 DNA sequence: TGTGCCAGCACTCTAAAGGGGGCCCGCTACGAGCAGTACTTC. Amino acids: CASTLKGARYEQYF. V is TRBV11-2 and J is TRBJ2-7; 7 bases align to TRBD1. Germline lookup yields CDR1 SGHAT and CDR2 FQNNGV. J lost 3 bases, V lost 7 bases, and 9 bases had no gene match. This CDR3 has 14 amino acids.

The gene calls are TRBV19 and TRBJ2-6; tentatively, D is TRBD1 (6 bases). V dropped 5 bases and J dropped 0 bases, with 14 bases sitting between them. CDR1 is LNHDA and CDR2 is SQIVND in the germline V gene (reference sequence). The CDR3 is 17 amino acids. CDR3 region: CASSPSRDISGANVLTF. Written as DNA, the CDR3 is TGTGCCAGTAGTCCGTCCCGGGACATCTCTGGGGCCAACGTCCTGACTTTC.

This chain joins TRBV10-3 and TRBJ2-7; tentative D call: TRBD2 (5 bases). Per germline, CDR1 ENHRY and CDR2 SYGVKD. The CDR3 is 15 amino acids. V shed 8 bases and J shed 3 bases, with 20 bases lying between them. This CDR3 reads CAILNTREGYYEQYF. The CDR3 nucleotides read TGTGCCATCCTCAATACGAGGGAAGGATACTACGAGCAGTACTTC.

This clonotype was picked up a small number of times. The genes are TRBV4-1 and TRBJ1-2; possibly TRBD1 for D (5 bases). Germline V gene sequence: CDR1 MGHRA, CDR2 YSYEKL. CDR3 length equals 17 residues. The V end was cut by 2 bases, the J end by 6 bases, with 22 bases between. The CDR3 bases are TGCGCCAGCAGCCAACGGGGGAAGGGGCTGGGACGGGATGGCTACACCTTC. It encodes CASSQRGKGLGRDGYTF.

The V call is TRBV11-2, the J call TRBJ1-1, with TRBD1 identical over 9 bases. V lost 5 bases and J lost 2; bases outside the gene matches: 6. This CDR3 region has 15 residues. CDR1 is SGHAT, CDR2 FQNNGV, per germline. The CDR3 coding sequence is TGTGCCAGCAGCAGTCGGACAGGGGTAAACACTGAAGCTTTCTTT. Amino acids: CASSSRTGVNTEAFF.

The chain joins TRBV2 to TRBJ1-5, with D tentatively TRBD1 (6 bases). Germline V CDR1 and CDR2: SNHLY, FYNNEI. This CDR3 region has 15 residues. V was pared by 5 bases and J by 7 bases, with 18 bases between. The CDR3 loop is CASSRDTGNRQPQHF. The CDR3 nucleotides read TGTGCCAGCAGTAGGGACACAGGGAATAGGCAGCCCCAGCATTTT.

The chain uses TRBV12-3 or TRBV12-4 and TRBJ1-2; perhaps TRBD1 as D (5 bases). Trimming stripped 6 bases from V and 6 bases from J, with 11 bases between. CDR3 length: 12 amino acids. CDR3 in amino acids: CASSAGGDGYTF. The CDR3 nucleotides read TGTGCCAGCAGCGCGGGGGGGGATGGCTACACCTTC.

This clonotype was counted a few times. CDR3 nucleotide sequence: TGTGCCAGCAGTCCCGGACAGGGAAATTTCTGGGAGACCCAGTACTTC. Translating it yields CASSPGQGNFWETQYF. The rearrangement joins TRBV12-3 or TRBV12-4 to TRBJ2-5; 8 bases are a match to TRBD1. There are 16 residues in the CDR3. The V and J ends lost 5 bases and 5 bases, in that order; junction bases with no gene match: 13.

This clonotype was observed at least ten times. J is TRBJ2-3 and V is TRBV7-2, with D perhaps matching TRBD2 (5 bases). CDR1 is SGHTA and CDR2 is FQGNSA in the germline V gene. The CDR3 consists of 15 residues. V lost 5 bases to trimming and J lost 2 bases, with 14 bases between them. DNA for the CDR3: TGTGCCAGCAGCATATCAAGCGGTGCCACAGATACGCAGTATTTT. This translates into CASSISSGATDTQYF.

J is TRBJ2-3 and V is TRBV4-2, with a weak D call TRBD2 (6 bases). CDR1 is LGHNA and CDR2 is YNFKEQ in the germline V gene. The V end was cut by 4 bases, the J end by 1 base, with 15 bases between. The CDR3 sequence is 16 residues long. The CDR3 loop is CASSRSVGGGTDTQYF. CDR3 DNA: TGTGCCAGCAGCCGGTCGGTCGGGGGTGGCACAGATACGCAGTATTTT.

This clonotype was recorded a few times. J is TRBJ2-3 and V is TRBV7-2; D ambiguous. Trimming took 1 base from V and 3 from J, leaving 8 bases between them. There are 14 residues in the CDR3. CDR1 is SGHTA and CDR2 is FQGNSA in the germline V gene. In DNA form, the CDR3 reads TGTGCCAGCAGCTTAGGGCAGGATACAGATACGCAGTATTTT. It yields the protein CASSLGQDTDTQYF.

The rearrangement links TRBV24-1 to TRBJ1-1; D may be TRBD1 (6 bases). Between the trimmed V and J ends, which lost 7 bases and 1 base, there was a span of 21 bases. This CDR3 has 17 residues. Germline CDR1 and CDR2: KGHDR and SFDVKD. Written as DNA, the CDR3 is TGTGCCACCAGCCATGATAGGGGGTCGGTGAGGAACACTGAAGCTTTCTTT. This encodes CATSHDRGSVRNTEAFF.

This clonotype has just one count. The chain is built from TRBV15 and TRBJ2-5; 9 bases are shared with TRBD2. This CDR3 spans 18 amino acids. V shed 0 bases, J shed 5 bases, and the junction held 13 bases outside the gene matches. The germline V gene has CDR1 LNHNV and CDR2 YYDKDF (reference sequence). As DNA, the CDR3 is TGTGCCACCAGCAGAGACTCATGGGGCTTAGCGGGGGTTGAGACCCAGTACTTC. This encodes CATSRDSWGLAGVETQYF.

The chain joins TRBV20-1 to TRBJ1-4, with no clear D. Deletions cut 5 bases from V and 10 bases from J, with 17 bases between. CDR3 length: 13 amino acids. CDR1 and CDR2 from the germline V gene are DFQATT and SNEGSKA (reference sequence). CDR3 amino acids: CSASRTDPGKLFF. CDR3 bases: TGCAGTGCTTCACGGACGGATCCGGGAAAACTGTTTTTT.

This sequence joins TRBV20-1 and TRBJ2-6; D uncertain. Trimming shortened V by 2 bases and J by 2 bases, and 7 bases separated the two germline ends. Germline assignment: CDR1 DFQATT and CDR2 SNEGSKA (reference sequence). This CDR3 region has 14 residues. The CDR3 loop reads CSARPGTGANVLTF. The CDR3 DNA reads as TGCAGTGCTAGACCGGGTACTGGGGCCAACGTCCTGACTTTC.

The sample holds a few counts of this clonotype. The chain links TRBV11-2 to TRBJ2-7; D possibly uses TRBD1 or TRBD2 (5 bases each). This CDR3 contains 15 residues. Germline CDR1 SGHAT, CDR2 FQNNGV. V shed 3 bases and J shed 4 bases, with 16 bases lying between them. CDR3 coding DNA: TGTGCCAGCAGCTTCCCCGGGACCTATCGGTACGAGCAGTACTTC. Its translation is CASSFPGTYRYEQYF. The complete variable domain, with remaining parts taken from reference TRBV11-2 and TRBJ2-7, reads EAGVAQSPRYKIIEKRQSVAFWCNPISGHATLYWYQQILGQGPKLLIQFQNNGVVDDSQLPKDRFSAERLKGVDSTLKIQPAKLEDSAVYLCASSFPGTYRYEQYFGPGTRLTVT.

The CDR3 nucleotides read TGTGCCAGCAGTCAGACAGGGTCTAACTATGGCTACACCTTC. This encodes CASSQTGSNYGYTF. The rearrangement uses TRBV6-5 and TRBJ1-2; 7 bases match TRBD1. In germline, CDR1 is MNHEY, CDR2 SVGAGI. The CDR3 spans 14 residues. The V and J ends lost 5 bases and 0 bases, in that order; junction bases with no gene match: 3.

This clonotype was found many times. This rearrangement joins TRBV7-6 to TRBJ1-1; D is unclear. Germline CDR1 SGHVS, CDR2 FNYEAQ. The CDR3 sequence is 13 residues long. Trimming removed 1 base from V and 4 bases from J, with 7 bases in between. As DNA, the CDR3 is TGTGCCAGCAGCTTAGGGCAGACCACTGAAGCTTTCTTT. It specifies CASSLGQTTEAFF.

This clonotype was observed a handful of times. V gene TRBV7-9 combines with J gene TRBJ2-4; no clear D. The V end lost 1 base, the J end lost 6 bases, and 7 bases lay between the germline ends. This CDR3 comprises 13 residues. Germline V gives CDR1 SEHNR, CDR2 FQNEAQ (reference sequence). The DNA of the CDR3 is TGTGCCAGCAGCTTAGTTGGGGTAAACATTCAGTACTTC. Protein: CASSLVGVNIQYF.

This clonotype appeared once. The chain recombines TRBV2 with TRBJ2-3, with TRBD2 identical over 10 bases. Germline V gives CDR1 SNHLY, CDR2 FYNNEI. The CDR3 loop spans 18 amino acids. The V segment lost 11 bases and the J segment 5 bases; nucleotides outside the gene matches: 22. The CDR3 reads CAGDFTLGPSGGGDTQYF. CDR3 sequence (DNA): TGTGCCGGCGATTTTACTTTGGGGCCTAGCGGGGGAGGAGATACGCAGTATTTT. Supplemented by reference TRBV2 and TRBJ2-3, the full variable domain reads EPEVTQTPSHQVTQMGQEVILRCVPISNHLYFYWYRQILGQKVEFLVSFYNNEISEKSEIFDDQFSVERPDGSNFTLKIRSTKLEDSAMYFCAGDFTLGPSGGGDTQYFGPGTRLTVL.

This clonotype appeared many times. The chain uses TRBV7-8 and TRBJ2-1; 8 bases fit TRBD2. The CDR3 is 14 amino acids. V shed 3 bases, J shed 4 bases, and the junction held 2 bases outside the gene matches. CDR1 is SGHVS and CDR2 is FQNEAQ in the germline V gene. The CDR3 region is CASSFRGGYNEQFF. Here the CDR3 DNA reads TGTGCCAGCAGCTTCCGCGGGGGGTACAATGAGCAGTTCTTC. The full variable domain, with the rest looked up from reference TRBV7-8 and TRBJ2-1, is GAGVSQSPRYKVAKRGQDVALRCDPISGHVSLFWYQQALGQGPEFLTYFQNEAQLDKSGLPSDRFFAERPEGSVSTLKIQRTQQEDSAVYLCASSFRGGYNEQFFGPGTRLTVL.

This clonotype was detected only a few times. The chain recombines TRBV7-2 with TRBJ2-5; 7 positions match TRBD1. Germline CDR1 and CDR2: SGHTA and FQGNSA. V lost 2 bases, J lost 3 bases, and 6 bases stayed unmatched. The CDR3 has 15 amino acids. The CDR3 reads CASSLNRGSEETQYF. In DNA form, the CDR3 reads TGTGCCAGCAGCTTAAACAGGGGAAGTGAAGAGACCCAGTACTTC.